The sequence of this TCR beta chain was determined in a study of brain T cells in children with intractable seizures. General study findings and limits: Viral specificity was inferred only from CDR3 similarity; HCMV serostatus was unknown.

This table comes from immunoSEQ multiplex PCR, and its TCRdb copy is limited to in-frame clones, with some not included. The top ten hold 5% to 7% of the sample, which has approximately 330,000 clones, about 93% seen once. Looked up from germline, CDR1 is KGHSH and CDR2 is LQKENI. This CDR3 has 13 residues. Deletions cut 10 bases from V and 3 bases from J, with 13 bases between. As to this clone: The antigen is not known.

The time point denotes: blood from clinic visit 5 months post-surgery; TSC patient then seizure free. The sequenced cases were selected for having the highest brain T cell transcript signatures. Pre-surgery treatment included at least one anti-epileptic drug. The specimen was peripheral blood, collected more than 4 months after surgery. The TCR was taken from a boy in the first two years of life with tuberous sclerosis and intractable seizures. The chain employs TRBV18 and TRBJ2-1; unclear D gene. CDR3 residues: CATRDLLYNEQFF. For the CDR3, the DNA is TGTGCCACCCGTGACCTCCTCTACAATGAGCAGTTCTTC.